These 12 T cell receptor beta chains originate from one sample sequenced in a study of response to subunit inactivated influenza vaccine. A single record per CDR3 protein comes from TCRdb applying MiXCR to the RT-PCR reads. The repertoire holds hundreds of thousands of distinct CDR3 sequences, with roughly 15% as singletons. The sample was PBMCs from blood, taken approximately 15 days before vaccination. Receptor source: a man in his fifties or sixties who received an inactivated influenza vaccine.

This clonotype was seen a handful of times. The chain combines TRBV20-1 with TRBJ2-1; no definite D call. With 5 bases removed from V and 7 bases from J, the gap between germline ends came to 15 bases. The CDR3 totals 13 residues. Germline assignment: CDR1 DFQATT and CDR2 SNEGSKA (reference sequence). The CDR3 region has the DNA TGCAGTGCTGTTTGGAATGGGATTAATGAGCAGTTCTTC. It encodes CSAVWNGINEQFF.

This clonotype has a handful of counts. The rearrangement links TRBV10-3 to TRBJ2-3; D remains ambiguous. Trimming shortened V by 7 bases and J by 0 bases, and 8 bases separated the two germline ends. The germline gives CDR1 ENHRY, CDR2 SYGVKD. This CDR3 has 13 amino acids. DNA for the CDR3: TGTGCCATCAATCATCCTAGCACAGATACGCAGTATTTT. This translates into CAINHPSTDTQYF.

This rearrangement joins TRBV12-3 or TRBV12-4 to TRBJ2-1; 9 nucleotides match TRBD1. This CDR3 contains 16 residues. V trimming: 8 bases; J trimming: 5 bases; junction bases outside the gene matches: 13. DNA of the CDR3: TGTGCCAGCTCTCTTTTCGGGACAGGGTCGGACAATGAGCAGTTCTTC. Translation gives CASSLFGTGSDNEQFF.

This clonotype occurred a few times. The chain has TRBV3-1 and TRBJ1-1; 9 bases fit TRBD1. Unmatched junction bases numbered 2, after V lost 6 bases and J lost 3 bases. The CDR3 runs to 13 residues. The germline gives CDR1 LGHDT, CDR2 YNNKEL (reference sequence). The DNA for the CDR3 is TGTGCCAGCAGACAGGGGGCTTACACTGAAGCTTTCTTT. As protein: CASRQGAYTEAFF.

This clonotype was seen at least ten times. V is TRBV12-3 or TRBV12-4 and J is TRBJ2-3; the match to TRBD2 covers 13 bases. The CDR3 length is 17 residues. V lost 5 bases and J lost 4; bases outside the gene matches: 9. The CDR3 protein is CASSPPRLAGGPDTQYF. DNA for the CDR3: TGTGCCAGCAGTCCGCCAAGACTAGCGGGAGGCCCAGATACGCAGTATTTT.

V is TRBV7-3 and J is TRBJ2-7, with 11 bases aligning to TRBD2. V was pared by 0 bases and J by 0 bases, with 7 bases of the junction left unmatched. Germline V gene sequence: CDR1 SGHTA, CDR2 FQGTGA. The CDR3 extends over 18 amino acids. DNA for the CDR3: TGTGCCAGCAGCTTAACACCTAGCGGGAGGAACCCCTCCTACGAGCAGTACTTC. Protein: CASSLTPSGRNPSYEQYF.

CDR3 bases: TGCAGCGTTGGGAGGGCAATGGGCTCGGGGACCCAGTACTTC. Amino acids: CSVGRAMGSGTQYF. V is TRBV29-1 and J is TRBJ2-5; possibly TRBD2 for D (6 bases). Germline V gene data show CDR1 as SQVTM and CDR2 as ANQGSEA. CDR3 length equals 14 residues. The V end was cut by 4 bases, the J end by 7 bases, with 19 bases between.

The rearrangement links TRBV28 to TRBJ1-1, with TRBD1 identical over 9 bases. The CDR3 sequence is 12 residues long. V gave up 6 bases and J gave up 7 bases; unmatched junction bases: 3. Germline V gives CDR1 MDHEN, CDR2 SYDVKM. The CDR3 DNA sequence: TGTGCCAGCAGGTTGGGACAGGGTGAAGCTTTCTTT. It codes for CASRLGQGEAFF. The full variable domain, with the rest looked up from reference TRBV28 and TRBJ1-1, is DVKVTQSSRYLVKRTGEKVFLECVQDMDHENMFWYRQDPGLGLRLIYFSYDVKMKEKGDIPEGYSVSREKKERFSLILESASTNQTSMYLCASRLGQGEAFFGQGTRLTVV.

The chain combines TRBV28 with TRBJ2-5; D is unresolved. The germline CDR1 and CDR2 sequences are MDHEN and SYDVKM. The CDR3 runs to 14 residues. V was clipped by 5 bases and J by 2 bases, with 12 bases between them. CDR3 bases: TGTGCCAGCAGTACGCAACAACCTCAAGAGACCCAGTACTTC. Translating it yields CASSTQQPQETQYF.

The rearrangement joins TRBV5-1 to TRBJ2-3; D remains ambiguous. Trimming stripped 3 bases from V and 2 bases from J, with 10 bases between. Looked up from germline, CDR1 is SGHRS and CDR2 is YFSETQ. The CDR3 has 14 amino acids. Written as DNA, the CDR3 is TGCGCCAGCAGCTACGGGCCCGTCACAGATACGCAGTATTTT. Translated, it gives CASSYGPVTDTQYF.

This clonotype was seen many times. The CDR3 DNA sequence: TGCGCCAGCAGCCAAGCTTTTCCGGGACCGTTCTATGGCTACACCTTC. It specifies CASSQAFPGPFYGYTF. The chain couples TRBV4-3 to TRBJ1-2; tentative D call: TRBD1 (5 bases). The germline V and J ends were trimmed by 1 base and 4 bases, with 16 bases remaining between them. This CDR3 has 16 residues. Germline CDR1 reads LGHNA; CDR2 reads YSLEER.

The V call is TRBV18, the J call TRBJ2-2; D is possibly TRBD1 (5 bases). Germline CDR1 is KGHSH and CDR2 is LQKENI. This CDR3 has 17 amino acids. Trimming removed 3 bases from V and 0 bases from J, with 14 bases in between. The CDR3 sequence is CASSPTRTKTNTGELFF. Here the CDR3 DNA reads TGTGCCAGCTCACCCACCCGGACAAAAACGAACACCGGGGAGCTGTTTTTT.